This T cell receptor (beta chain) was identified during a study of blood T cell repertoires in COVID-19. Only a few counts were recorded for this clone. Here immunoSEQ multiplex PCR was the method, and the copy in TCRdb shows in-frame clones only, minus some. Of some 70,000 clones listed, 70% to 90% were seen once; the top ten hold around 9.1%. Germline lookup yields CDR1 KGHDR and CDR2 SFDVKD. V was shortened by 3 bases and J by 5 bases, with 13 bases between the two germline ends. The CDR3 contains 14 residues. Sequenced: PBMCs or T cells enriched from blood (not recorded which). The genes are TRBV24-1 and TRBJ2-7; D might be TRBD1 (8 bases). This clonotype originated in a woman between 40 and 50 years old who had recovered from COVID-19. The CDR3 region is CATSDPQGGDEQYF. CDR3 DNA: TGTGCCACCAGTGATCCACAGGGGGGGGACGAGCAGTACTTC.